Presented here are 8 T cell receptor beta chains from one specimen sequenced in a study of T-cell reconstitution after alpha-beta-depleted transplantation in children. Library preparation (for TCRbeta) was performed with unique molecular identifiers. TCRdb analysed the PCR reads with MiXCR anew, one entry per CDR3 protein. The sample shows some 350,000 distinct CDR3 sequences, approximately 10% of them seen only once. Here the sequenced sample was PBMCs from the stem cell graft donor, taken from the stem cell graft. These receptors were obtained from a human donor who donated a stem cell graft to a child with acute lymphoblastic leukemia.

Only a few counts were recorded for this clonotype. The V gene is TRBV12-3 or TRBV12-4, the J gene TRBJ2-7, with D maybe TRBD1 (7 bases). The V and J ends lost 4 bases and 2 bases respectively, with 12 bases between them. This CDR3 is built from 14 residues. The CDR3 region is CASSWAGGTYEQYF. CDR3 bases: TGTGCCAGCAGTTGGGCAGGGGGGACCTACGAGCAGTACTTC.

This clonotype was found a few times. This chain links TRBV7-9 with TRBJ2-3; 7 positions agree with TRBD1. This CDR3 is 16 amino acids long. The V and J ends lost 6 bases and 0 bases, in that order; junction bases with no gene match: 9. CDR1 and CDR2 (germline): SEHNR, FQNEAQ (reference sequence). This CDR3 reads CASSPSPGQSTDTQYF. The DNA of the CDR3 is TGTGCCAGCAGTCCTTCTCCGGGACAGAGCACAGATACGCAGTATTTT.

This clonotype showed up many times. The gene calls are TRBV11-3 and TRBJ2-1; TRBD1 agrees at 9 bases. This CDR3 comprises 15 residues. The V gene end was trimmed by 2 bases and the J gene end by 5 bases; junction bases not matched to a gene: 4. The germline gives CDR1 SGHNT, CDR2 YENEEA. The CDR3 sequence: CASSLRQGVNNEQFF. DNA for the CDR3: TGTGCCAGCAGCTTACGACAGGGGGTCAACAATGAGCAGTTCTTC.

CDR3: CASSRRGRTTDTQYF. In DNA, the CDR3 is TGTGCCAGCAGCCGAAGGGGAAGGACCACAGATACGCAGTATTTT. The chain recombines TRBV7-2 with TRBJ2-3; TRBD1 might be the D (5 bases). Germline loops: CDR1 SGHTA, CDR2 FQGNSA. With 5 bases removed from V and 2 bases from J, the gap between germline ends came to 14 bases. CDR3 length: 15 amino acids. The whole variable domain, filled in from reference TRBV7-2 and TRBJ2-3, reads GAGVSQSPSNKVTEKGKDVELRCDPISGHTALYWYRQSLGQGLEFLIYFQGNSAPDKSGLPSDRFSAERTGGSVSTLTIQRTQQEDSAVYLCASSRRGRTTDTQYFGPGTRLTVL.

In this sample, this clonotype turned up many times. This chain uses TRBV5-1 with TRBJ2-7; D remains unclear. The CDR3 has 13 amino acids. With 5 bases removed from V and 5 bases from J, the gap between germline ends came to 14 bases. In germline, CDR1 is SGHRS, CDR2 YFSETQ. CDR3 sequence reads: CASRRDGQDEQYF. CDR3 bases: TGCGCCAGCAGACGCGACGGGCAGGACGAGCAGTACTTC.

This clonotype was observed many times. CDR3 loop: CASSLGTGSNSPLHF. In nucleotides, the CDR3 is TGTGCCAGCAGCTTAGGGACAGGAAGTAATTCACCCCTCCACTTT. The chain carries TRBV7-6 and TRBJ1-6, with TRBD1 matching 7 bases. The junction had 3 bases not matched to a gene; V was cut back by 1 base and J by 6 bases. Germline assignment: CDR1 SGHVS and CDR2 FNYEAQ. The CDR3 has 15 amino acids.

The CDR3 loop is CASSPPNYGYTF. The DNA of the CDR3 is TGTGCCAGCAGCCCTCCTAACTATGGCTACACCTTC. The chain has TRBV9 and TRBJ1-2; no clear D gene. The CDR3 is 12 amino acids. Trimming removed 4 bases at V and 0 bases at J, with 4 bases between. Germline-derived CDR1 and CDR2 are SGDLS and YYNGEE.

This chain links TRBV20-1 with TRBJ1-2; D is undetermined. Germline values: CDR1 DFQATT, CDR2 SNEGSKA (reference sequence). The CDR3 totals 14 residues. The germline V and J ends were trimmed by 1 base and 4 bases, with 13 bases remaining between them. CDR3 in DNA: TGCAGTGCTAGAGTTCAAACGACGGCCTATGGCTACACCTTC. It encodes CSARVQTTAYGYTF.